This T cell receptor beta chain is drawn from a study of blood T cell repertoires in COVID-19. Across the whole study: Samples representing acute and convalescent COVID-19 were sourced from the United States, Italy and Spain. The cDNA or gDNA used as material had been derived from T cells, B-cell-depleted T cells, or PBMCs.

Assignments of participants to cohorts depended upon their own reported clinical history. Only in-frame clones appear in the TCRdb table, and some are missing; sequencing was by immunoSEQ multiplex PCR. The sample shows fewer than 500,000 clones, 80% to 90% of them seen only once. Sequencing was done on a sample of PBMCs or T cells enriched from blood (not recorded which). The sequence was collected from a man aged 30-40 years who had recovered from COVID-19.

The CDR3 nucleotides are TGTGCCAGCAGTTACCAGGGACAGGGAGCCTACAATGAGCAGTTCTTC. This gives the protein CASSYQGQGAYNEQFF. The gene calls are TRBV6-5 and TRBJ2-1, with 9 bases aligning to TRBD1. After removal of 2 bases from V and 2 bases from J, the junction contained 4 bases not matched to a gene. This CDR3 has 16 amino acids. Per germline, CDR1 MNHEY and CDR2 SVGAGI.